The T cell receptor (beta chain) described here comes from a study of blood T cells in healthy people across ages (dated by TCRdb to between 2014 and 2017). Regarding the study in general: Template switching captured roughly one uniquely barcoded TCR beta cDNA molecule per two T cells in model experiments. Age-related changes in TCR beta repertoire diversity were measured in the study by deep sequencing normalized with unique cDNA molecular identifiers. Four age groups were formed from the donors: young (average approximately 15 years), middle-aged (approximately 39), aged (about 68) and long-lived (more than 75). The study analyzed two additional independent replicas of 1 million unique cDNA reads from the same blood draw for two donors, one aged 18 to 30 and one aged 80 or older.

Donors were a few dozen systemically healthy Caucasian individuals from Russia aged roughly 6 to 90 years. Each donor gave ten milliliters of peripheral blood, collected into EDTA-treated Vacutainer tubes. Ficoll-Paque density-gradient centrifugation was used to isolate PBMCs, with at least 6.5 million obtained per sample. Trizol reagent was used to extract total RNA from the PBMCs, yielding at least 6 micrograms per sample. For every donor, an aliquot of PBMCs went through flow cytometry to measure the percentages of naive CD45RAhigh/CD27high T cells. V is pared back by 3 bases and J by 5 bases, with 13 bases lying between the germline termini. CDR3 length: 14 amino acids, cysteine to phenylalanine. The sequence is cut down to CDR3 DNA, 42 bases in frame from base 1. From a lookup of the germline V gene, CDR1 and CDR2 are MDHEN and SYDVKM. The protocol used for the library was 5' RACE. Reads for this sample came from an Illumina HiSeq 2500. A second PCR of roughly 6 to 12 cycles was run with a J-beta primer mix and a sample-barcoded 5' primer. Each TCR beta cDNA molecule received a unique molecular identifier from a template-switch 5' adaptor carrying 12 random nucleotides. At least 2.5 million CDR3-containing paired-end reads were obtained from each sample. The Mint cDNA synthesis kit, primed by a TRBC-specific oligonucleotide, was used to synthesize first-strand cDNA from all RNA. Following uracil-DNA glycosylase treatment, a first 18-cycle PCR with universal primers M1SS and BC2_uni_R was performed on all cDNA. Per the original workflow: Each sample was normalized by randomly selecting 1 million high-quality reads, each carrying a distinct molecular identifier. Instead of being binned into consensus sequences, reads that shared molecular identifiers were thrown out. MiTCR, with a Q25 quality threshold and the strictest error-elimination algorithm, was used for CDR3 identification, clonotype clustering and error correction. A nonparametric unseen species model using Euler transformation provided a lower-bound estimate of total TCR beta diversity. TCRdb trimmed the raw reads at Q25, called clones with MiXCR and kept productive beta chains. Rows are unified per CDR3 protein, each entry keeping the most common DNA and genes. The V and J calls were not made by the authors but by TCRdb's processing. The sample table contains some 930,000 distinct CDR3 sequences; only one count was recorded for about 29% of them. Roughly 10% of the sample is in the top ten clones.

What the authors observed across the whole study: Because the CMV infection status of the donors was unknown, age-related changes in expanded clonotypes may potentially have been confounded. Because profiling used bulk unsorted PBMCs, naive and antigen-experienced compartments could not be compared conclusively. Observed TCR beta diversity per million T cells fell roughly linearly with age, and a significant reduction was already apparent by age about 43. Estimates of total diversity based on one million sequenced T cells were considered lower bounds and underestimates. Compared with the aged group, more naive CD4+ T cells, fewer expanded clones and increased TCR diversity were shown by the long-lived group, suggesting age selection. The percentage of naive T cells measured by flow cytometry correlated strongly with observed TCR beta diversity.

About this clonotype itself: This receptor's antigen is unknown. No base quality information exists; no much larger clone differs at one position.

This sample was also put to use in a study of T cells of mothers and their children. According to the second study: Nine systemically healthy Caucasian individuals, comprising three mothers and their six children, were included as donors. cDNA synthesis consumed the entire amount of extracted RNA, loaded at 1.5 ug RNA in each 15 ul reaction. In the second PCR, sample barcodes and 2-4 random nucleotides were introduced via the M1S primer. Each mother yielded over 8.5 million TCR beta CDR3 reads and each child 2.5 million to 3 million reads. Thymic selection similarly shapes TCR recombination output in related and unrelated pairs, with minor effect from inherited differences. Normalized repertoire overlap in related mother-child pairs was always slightly higher than in unrelated mother-child pairs, but the difference was never significant. Persistent microchimeric T cell clones were not detected, at a sensitivity of approximately 100 clones per million clonotypes. To look for features that set related mother-child pairs apart from unrelated individuals, the researchers ran deep NGS to compare the TCR beta repertoires of mothers and children. The mean age was around 40 +/- 4 years for the mothers and 11 +/- 4 years for the children. After adapter ligation was performed with NEBNext reagents, the libraries were sequenced on an Illumina HiSeq 2000 with 100+100 nt paired-end reads. To prevent cross-contamination, the mother and child libraries were prepared one month apart and sequenced in separate runs. For each donor, between about 500,000 and 2,200,000 distinct TCR beta clonotypes were identified. Naive TCR beta clonotypes were estimated from low-frequency clonotypes matched to each donor's FACS-determined naive share, without sorting.

The sequencing sample was made of blood. The chain was built from TRBV28 and TRBJ1-2; TRBD1 is possibly the D segment (5 matching bases). This clonotype was obtained from a woman between 40 and 50 years old in good health. The CDR3 reads as follows: CASSFGGTEYGYTF. The nucleotides read TGTGCCAGCAGTTTTGGCGGGACGGAATATGGCTACACCTTC.